The 10 T cell receptor beta chains in this list originate from one sample, sequenced in a study of blood T cell repertoires in COVID-19. Sequencing was performed with immunoSEQ multiplex PCR; in TCRdb, only in-frame clones are kept and a portion is missing. The profile covers more than 150,000 clones, with about 90% appearing a single time and 6% to 7.5% taken by the ten largest. The sequencing input was PBMCs or T cells enriched from blood (not recorded which). These receptors were taken from a woman between 50 and 59 years old who had recovered from COVID-19.

This chain uses TRBV7-2 with TRBJ2-3; D is unclear. Germline-derived CDR1 and CDR2 are SGHTA and FQGNSA. With 2 bases removed from V and 3 bases from J, the gap between germline ends came to 9 bases. The CDR3 totals 14 residues. The chain's CDR3 is CASSLYSRTDTQYF. CDR3 sequence (DNA): TGTGCCAGCAGCTTATACTCGCGGACAGATACGCAGTATTTT.

V usage is TRBV11-3 and J usage is TRBJ2-7; 10 bases are a match to TRBD2. CDR1 SGHNT and CDR2 YENEEA come from the germline V gene. J was trimmed by 3 bases and V by 1 base; bases with no gene match: 3. This CDR3 is built from 15 residues. CDR3: CASSLGLAGDYEQYF. CDR3 nucleotides: TGTGCCAGCAGCTTAGGGCTAGCGGGAGACTACGAGCAGTACTTC.

This clone was seen a single time. The chain has TRBV4-1 and TRBJ2-3; 10 nucleotides line up with TRBD2. Germline V CDR1 and CDR2: MGHRA, YSYEKL. Trimming removed 6 bases from V and 6 bases from J; junction bases left unmatched: 9. The length of the CDR3 is 15 residues. CDR3 residues: CASRGSGLASDTQYF. In DNA form, the CDR3 reads TGCGCCAGCAGAGGGTCGGGACTAGCGAGCGATACGCAGTATTTT.

This chain connects TRBV19 to TRBJ2-7; 9 positions match TRBD1. The CDR3 contains 14 residues. Germline CDR1 and CDR2: LNHDA and SQIVND (reference sequence). With 7 bases clipped from V and 3 bases from J, the junction kept 7 bases outside the gene matches. The CDR3 region is CASTQGQGVYEQYF. The CDR3 bases are TGTGCCAGTACTCAGGGACAGGGAGTCTACGAGCAGTACTTC.

The chain couples TRBV18 to TRBJ1-6, with 7 bases that match TRBD1. V gave up 4 bases and J gave up 5 bases; unmatched junction bases: 2. The CDR3 loop spans 14 amino acids. CDR1 KGHSH and CDR2 LQKENI come from the germline V gene. The CDR3 here is CASSQDRNNSPLHF. DNA of the CDR3: TGTGCCAGCTCACAGGACAGGAATAATTCACCCCTCCACTTT.

J is TRBJ1-1 and V is TRBV3-1 (or the pseudogene TRBV3-2), with 7 bases lining up with TRBD1. The CDR3 runs to 13 residues. CDR1 is LGHDT, CDR2 YNNKEL, per germline (reference sequence). The trim removed 6 bases at V and 9 bases at J, leaving 10 bases unmatched. As DNA, the CDR3 is TGTGCCAGCAGTCGACAGGGCGGCGTCAAAGCTTTCTTT. It is translated as CASSRQGGVKAFF.

This clone turned up a few times. The DNA of the CDR3 is TGTGCCAGCGACAGGGGTGGTGAAGCTTTCTTT. Translating gives CASDRGGEAFF. J is TRBJ1-1 and V is TRBV6-5, with TRBD1 identical over 8 bases. J gave up 7 bases and V 8 bases, and 3 bases lay outside the gene matches. CDR3 size: 11 residues. Germline V gene data show CDR1 as MNHEY and CDR2 as SVGAGI.

The chain carries TRBV5-1 and TRBJ2-7, with TRBD1 matching over 7 bases. The length of the CDR3 is 15 residues. Germline CDR1 and CDR2: SGHRS and YFSETQ. Trimming removed 1 base from V and 5 bases from J; junction bases left unmatched: 9. Written as DNA, the CDR3 is TGCGCCAGCAGCTTGACGGCAGGGGGTCCCCACGAGCAGTACTTC. This sequence encodes CASSLTAGGPHEQYF.

This chain uses TRBV4-3 with TRBJ2-3, with TRBD1 matching over 10 bases. Germline trimming cut 0 bases from V and 5 bases from J; bases unmatched to any gene: 8. Germline V lookup: CDR1 LGHNA, CDR2 YSLEER. This CDR3 has 17 residues. CDR3 in DNA: TGCGCCAGCAGCCAAGAAATCAACGACAGGGGGCAAGATACGCAGTATTTT. This encodes CASSQEINDRGQDTQYF.

The V and J genes are TRBV5-1 and TRBJ1-1, with 9 bases matching TRBD1. J was trimmed by 5 bases and V by 2 bases; bases with no gene match: 4. Germline lookup yields CDR1 SGHRS and CDR2 YFSETQ. The CDR3 sequence is 14 residues long. The CDR3 reads CASSFGTGRTEAFF. DNA for the CDR3: TGCGCCAGCAGCTTCGGGACAGGGCGGACTGAAGCTTTCTTT. Supplemented by reference TRBV5-1 and TRBJ1-1, the full variable domain reads KAGVTQTPRYLIKTRGQQVTLSCSPISGHRSVSWYQQTPGQGLQFLFEYFSETQRNKGNFPGRFSGRQFSNSRSEMNVSTLELGDSALYLCASSFGTGRTEAFFGQGTRLTVV.